The following is a T cell receptor (beta chain) sequence with its context. Its antigen is as yet unknown. The source of the sample is a study of graft-versus-host responses after intestinal transplantation. The wider study: Isolated intestinal, liver-intestinal, or multivisceral transplants had been given to the recipients. Recipients uniformly received anti-thymocyte globulin induction, followed by tacrolimus and steroids for approximately 3 years. Findings and limits, study-wide: Graft-donor T cell macrochimerism in patients accompanied high graft-versus-host to host-versus-graft clonal ratios in allografts. GvH clonotypes were identified within recipient marrow, with a subset emerging first in ileum or blood.

Sequenced by immunoSEQ multiplex PCR; TCRdb stores in-frame clones only, minus some. The repertoire holds 35,000 to 45,000 clones, with 91% as singletons. The source was PBMCs, collected 524 days after transplant. This TCR was recovered from a human patient who received an intestinal transplant, so some T cells may come from the graft donor.

Here the CDR3 DNA reads TGTGCCAGCAGCTTAGATTGGAACACCGGGGAGCTGTTTTTT. Encoded protein: CASSLDWNTGELFF. The chain couples TRBV11-2 to TRBJ2-2; D is unresolved. Per the germline V gene, CDR1 is SGHAT and CDR2 is FQNNGV. Between the trimmed V and J ends, which lost 0 bases and 1 base, there was a span of 3 bases. The CDR3 sequence is 14 residues long.